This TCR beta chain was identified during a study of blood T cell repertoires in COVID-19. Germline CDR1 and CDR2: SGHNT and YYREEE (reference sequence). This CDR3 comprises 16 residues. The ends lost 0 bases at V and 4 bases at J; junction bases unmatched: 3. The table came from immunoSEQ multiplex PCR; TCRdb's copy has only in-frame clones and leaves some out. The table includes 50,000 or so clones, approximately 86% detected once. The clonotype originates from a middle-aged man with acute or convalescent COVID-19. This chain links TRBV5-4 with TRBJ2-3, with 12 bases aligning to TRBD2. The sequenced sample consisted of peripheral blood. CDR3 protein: CASSLAPSGGADTQYF. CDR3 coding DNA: TGTGCCAGCAGCTTGGCTCCTAGCGGGGGGGCAGATACGCAGTATTTT.